This TCR beta chain was sequenced in a study of cytomegalovirus exposure and HLA in healthy donors listed by TCRdb under 2017. Background on the whole study: According to an earlier analysis of around 600 of the donors, roughly 180 million T cells yielded some 120 million unique TCR beta sequences and approximately 280 Gb of sequence data. Roughly 290 gigabases of sequencing data and about 92 million unique TCR sequences made up an early release that covered about 640 HLA-typed donors. Of the approximately 400 genotyped donors, about 84% fell in the genetic ancestry cluster associated with self-reported Caucasian donors. The aim of the study was to test whether cataloging public T cell receptors could identify signatures of past pathogen exposure. The study used immunosequencing to profile the T cell repertoires of 600 to 850 subjects and linked those repertoires to cytomegalovirus serostatus. Along with the approximately 600-subject first cohort, a separate validation cohort of approximately 110 different subjects was used. High-throughput TCR immunosequencing, statistical association of individual TCRs with disease status, and machine learning were combined to predict cytomegalovirus infection status. In a later analysis, previously published TCR beta repertoires from more than 500 donors were re-analyzed and high-resolution HLA genotyping was added so that TCR occurrence patterns could be studied. In the later analysis, no new phenotypic data were used to find candidate immune exposures; instead, reliance was placed on TCR beta sequences and their occurrence across donors. To decide whether each TCR beta V gene segment behaved as functional or pseudogenic, an earlier analysis of fewer than 750 of the donors relied on high-throughput TCR beta sequencing. Donor age, sex, ethnicity and CMV serostatus were compiled together with the repertoire data. Genome-wide SNP genotypes for about three fifths of the roughly 670 donors were used in a later genetic analysis, which treated that subset as a discovery cohort. Every repertoire in the discovery cohort had been generated on one and the same sequencing platform. HLA typing included class I and class II loci at four-digit resolution. Typing coverage varied by locus: roughly 629-630 donors for A, B, C, DRB1 and DQB1; some 520 for DQA1; approximately 570 for DPA1; about 450 for DPB1. Four or five DR-DQ haplotypes were handled as single units for association and clustering, since linkage in the cohort was strong. Among some 410 genotyped donors of the cohort, an average of around 250,000 unique TCR beta nucleotide sequences was sequenced per donor, of which 15% to 20% were non-productive. Study-level results and caveats: A few of the identified cytomegalovirus-associated TCR beta chains were confirmed in vitro to be specific for cytomegalovirus antigens. An association between a missense DCLRE1C variant and V-gene and J-gene trimming of TCR beta chains was found in a later genetic analysis and replicated in an independent cohort. The study gave a list of 150 to 200 TCR beta chains associated with cytomegalovirus. Only TCR beta chains were sequenced in this cohort, and the absence of alpha or paired-chain data limited detectable features. A later analysis found that most CMV-associated TCR beta chains appeared HLA-restricted, with HLA associations seemingly driven largely by CMV exposure. Because counts were too low, 15 to 20 rarely observed V segments, including chromosome 9 orphons, were excluded from the earlier analysis of about 500 of the donors. Most TCR sequences were observed very rarely across donors, whereas some public TCRs were present in many individuals. A later analysis found that TCR association rates varied across HLA loci, with DRB1 alleles showing the most associated TCRs and HLA-C alleles the fewest. The 87-base-pair reads could not distinguish some IMGT-functional V segments, including TRBV6-2 and TRBV6-3, so those segments were excluded. It was suggested by the authors that the approach could potentially be generalized to other disease states and immunological phenotypes. Correlated functional status among segregating V segments might be attributable to linkage disequilibrium, but an unknown experimental factor could not be ruled out. The classifier was reported to diagnose cytomegalovirus status with high specificity and sensitivity in both the original and validation cohorts. Specific HLA alleles were associated with 15,000 to 20,000 TCR beta sequences at a false discovery rate of 0.05 in a later analysis. A further reported finding was that TCR beta sequences accurately predicted the HLA-A and HLA-B alleles for most subjects in the first cohort. Compared with equally common non-associated chains, HLA-associated TCR beta chains in a later analysis were more clonally expanded and had lower generation probabilities. The only immune exposure information available for the cohort was CMV serostatus. In a later analysis, several top co-occurrence clusters were reported to appear linked to parvovirus B19, influenza, CMV and Epstein-Barr virus. A later genetic analysis reported fewer N-insertions in productive TCRs among donors in an Asian-associated ancestry cluster than the roughly 620-donor mean. Because HLA typing was unavailable for some donors at each locus, only the typed subset was used in association tests. A cluster of highly shared sequence variants was judged likely to represent a technical artifact of the sequencing pipeline. Roughly uniform sequencing depth across donors was assumed in presence/absence analyses, although this assumption may not hold. Strong co-occurrence of HLA alleles, especially DR and DQ, made assigning TCR associations to individual alleles difficult. In an earlier analysis of 587 of the donors, most TCR beta V segments were observed in productive rearrangements about 87% or about 30% of the time, broadly matching IMGT annotations.

The library relied on the immunoSEQ multiplex PCR assay. For the multiplex PCR, a mixture combining 60 forward primers for TCR Vbeta segments and 13 reverse primers for TCR Jbeta segments was used. Amplification of the CDR3 region of rearranged TCR beta genes was performed with a multiplex PCR assay on genomic DNA. On the Illumina HiSeq System, the amplified TCR beta libraries were sequenced as 87-base-pair reads. Turning to the authors' computational methods: A later analysis tallied around 80 million unique TCR beta chains across the 700 or so repertoires, and about 12 million of those chains were shared by two or more donors. A nearest-neighbor algorithm error-corrected the raw reads and collapsed the reads into unique sequences, merging closely related sequences to remove PCR and sequencing errors. V, D and J gene segments were assigned by aligning CDR3 sequences to IMGT reference sequences. For a sequence to be retained, a match of at least six nucleotides to both a V gene segment and a J gene segment was required. A rearrangement was called productive if the CDR3 had no stop codons and remained in frame with V and J, and every other rearrangement was called non-productive. Following IMGT convention, CDR3 was defined as the stretch from the second conserved V-encoded cysteine to the conserved J-encoded phenylalanine. Sequences without an unambiguous match to a single V gene segment were excluded from the earlier analysis of approximately 560 of the donors. An earlier analysis of several hundred of the donors classified V segments as functional when productive rearrangements were above 56.7% and as segregating when the standard deviation between donors was above 5%. A statistical classification framework was built to diagnose cytomegalovirus status from the catalog of TCR beta chain sequences. In a later analysis, TCR nucleotide sequences were compared against IMGT/GENE-DB human TR gene sequences so that V and J genes could be assigned. Using the TCRdist pipeline, a later analysis assigned CDR3 sequences along with most-parsimonious VDJ recombination scenarios. A later analysis defined each TCR beta chain by its CDR3 amino acid sequence plus V-gene family, and excluded reads lacking a unique V-gene family. In a later analysis, 550 to 650 highly shared, low-generation-probability nucleotide sequences were removed to address suspected cross-contamination and a sequencing artifact. A later analysis calculated a clonal expansion index for each public chain from normalized within-repertoire ranks of inferred template counts. In a later analysis, generation probabilities were computed with a VDJ recombination model fitted to out-of-frame rearrangements, and the resulting probabilities were checked against IGoR. A later analysis scored TCR-TCR, TCR-HLA and TCR-CMV co-occurrence with hypergeometric tests, applying a repertoire-size bias correction to TCR pairs. In a later analysis, false discovery rates were estimated by permuting HLA or CMV assignments 20 times. In a later analysis, co-occurring TCRs were grouped using DBSCAN, and TCRdist sequence similarity was added for clustering within HLA-allele-positive subsets. For co-occurrence clustering, repertoires with fewer than 30,000 or more than 120,000 public chains were excluded, along with five repertoires with anomalous nucleotide sharing. TCRdb obtained this table from immuneACCESS and retained in-frame rearrangements with V and J assigned. These tables miss some clones; where compared with another copy, unresolved V genes account for less than half of the shortfall, and the remainder is unexplained. The V and J calls and clone size were taken over from that table, and D and trimming were inferred from the DNA. The sample table contains some 150,000 clones; only one count was recorded for over 80% of them. Under 3.5% of the sample goes to the ten largest clones.

The cohort was made up of about 670 healthy bone marrow donors. At the time of sampling, all cohort members were nominally healthy, though unrecorded immune exposures were likely present. The donor tested CMV seronegative, placing the donor among the roughly 340 seronegative members of the cohort. Every donor gave a peripheral blood sample, and the peripheral blood mononuclear cells from that sample were used for TCR beta sequencing. Genomic DNA was extracted from the blood cell samples with the Qiagen DNeasy Blood Extraction Kit. On this clone: Its antigen remains unidentified. Base qualities are not provided; no much larger clone lies one nucleotide away.

The cysteine opens and the phenylalanine closes a CDR3 of 12 amino acids. Only the CDR3 DNA is retained, 36 bases long and in frame from the first base. CDR1 is given as SQVTM and CDR2 as ANQGSEA, both from the germline V gene. Trimming at the junction amounts to 7 bases on V and 3 bases on J, and the germline ends lie 9 bases apart. The specimen was PBMCs. This clonotype originated in a woman in her 30s in good health and CMV-seronegative. The chain is made from TRBV29-1 and TRBJ2-2, with no confidently assigned D gene. Here is the DNA: TGCAGCGGGGCGAAGGACACCGGGGAGCTGTTTTTT. It is translated as CSGAKDTGELFF.